This entry features one T cell receptor beta chain sequence. Its antigen is still unknown. The junction differs from germline at one of its ends, possibly a read error. CDR1 is LGHNA, CDR2 YSLEER, per germline. CDR3 length equals 18 residues. The data were taken from a study of blood T cells in healthy people across ages. Study-wide results and caveats: Diversity of TCR beta per million T cells declined in a roughly linear way with age. Long-lived donors had more naive CD4+ cells and higher diversity than aged donors.

Alongside a J-beta primer mix, a sample-barcoded 5' primer served in a second PCR lasting about 7 to 11 cycles. Each cDNA was tagged by a template-switch adaptor containing 12 random nucleotides. TCRdb called the 5' RACE reads again in MiXCR, with one record for every CDR3 protein. The sample includes roughly 800,000 distinct CDR3 sequences, roughly 64% of them seen just once. The sample comprised blood. This receptor was taken from a man aged 25-40 years in good health. The V and J genes are TRBV4-3 and TRBJ2-1; 9 bases are shared with TRBD2. CDR3 bases: TGCGCCAGCAGCCAAGAGCCCCCAGCGGGAGGAAGGATCAATGGGCAGTTCTTC. It codes for CASSQEPPAGGRINGQFF.